One TCR beta chain is described in this entry. Method: immunoSEQ multiplex PCR; TCRdb's copy keeps in-frame clones and lacks some. This repertoire shows tens of thousands of clones, 70% to 90% found once; its top ten account for about a tenth. CDR3 size: 14 residues. Per the germline V gene, CDR1 is LNHDA and CDR2 is SQIVND (reference sequence). Trimming removed 5 bases from V and 8 bases from J; junction bases left unmatched: 9. These data originate in a study of blood T cell repertoires in COVID-19. Study-level background: Material from acute and convalescent COVID-19 was sourced from the United States, Italy and Spain. PBMCs, B-cell-depleted T cells, or T cells provided the cDNA or gDNA that made up the material.

The sequence was obtained from a human donor in a cohort sampled during active COVID-19. The chain is built from TRBV19 and TRBJ2-4; TRBD2 matches at 7 bases. What was sequenced was peripheral blood. The CDR3, as DNA: TGTGCCAGTAGTTCCACCGGGGGGTGGGACATTCAGTACTTC. This codes for CASSSTGGWDIQYF.